Only a few counts were recorded for the clone carrying this T cell receptor (beta chain). The record originates from a study of cytomegalovirus exposure and HLA in healthy donors. The germline gives CDR1 SGHRS, CDR2 YFSETQ. The CDR3 loop spans 15 amino acids. V was pared by 4 bases and J by 0 bases, with 11 bases between. The PCR was carried out with 60 Vbeta primers and 13 Jbeta primers. TCRdb keeps only in-frame clones here, not all; method: immunoSEQ multiplex PCR. The table has about 190,000 clones, approximately 80% seen once. The V and J genes are TRBV5-1 and TRBJ2-1, with a tentative D call TRBD2 (6 bases). The source material was PBMCs. This receptor was identified in a woman aged 25-40 years in good health and CMV-seropositive. CDR3 bases: TGCGCCAGCAGCCGAGACGGGAGCTCCTACAATGAGCAGTTCTTC. This codes for CASSRDGSSYNEQFF.